This is a list of T cell receptor beta chains from one sample in a study of blood T cell repertoires in COVID-19. Profiling relied on immunoSEQ multiplex PCR, and the TCRdb table lists in-frame clones only, not all of them. Among fewer than 300,000 clones listed, over 75% were seen once. The source material was peripheral blood. Receptor source: a human donor with COVID-19, enrolled during active disease. The donor label of this sample is uncertain. The CDR3 runs from the conserved cysteine through the conserved F or W. A D gene is named only where the DNA matches it firmly. Clone size is not always given. Where it is, it says once, few, many or a class for expanded clones.

clone_size | j_call | v_call | cdr3_length | d_call | cdr3_aa | cdr3_nt
many | TRBJ1-3 | TRBV6-5 | 15 | TRBD1 | CASHTGDLLGNTIYF | TGTGCCAGCCACACAGGGGACCTTCTAGGAAACACCATATATTTT
NA | TRBJ2-1 | TRBV7-9 | 19 | TRBD2 | CASSFRGQAAGGLDNEQFF | TGTGCCAGCAGCTTCCGCGGACAAGCGGCGGGAGGTTTGGACAATGAGCAGTTCTTC
NA | TRBJ2-5 | TRBV5-8 | 13 | NA | CASSPPAGETQYF | TGTGCCAGCAGCCCACCCGCGGGAGAGACCCAGTACTTC
once | TRBJ1-5 | TRBV29-1 | 13 | NA | CSASLDTNQPQHF | TGCAGCGCTTCTCTGGACACAAATCAGCCCCAGCATTTT
NA | TRBJ2-7 | TRBV28 | 16 | NA | CASSSSDRTYSYEQYF | TGTGCCAGCAGTTCCTCGGACAGAACCTACTCCTACGAGCAGTACTTC
NA | TRBJ1-1 | TRBV18 | 13 | NA | CASSGGSNTEAFF | TGTGCCAGCTCAGGGGGCTCGAACACTGAAGCTTTCTTT
once | TRBJ1-2 | TRBV7-3 | 15 | TRBD1 | CASSLTDREVHGYTF | TGTGCCAGCAGCTTAACAGACAGGGAGGTCCATGGCTACACCTTC
once | TRBJ2-1 | TRBV5-1 | 15 | TRBD2 | CASSLGTSGYNEQFF | TGCGCCAGCAGCCTGGGGACTAGCGGCTACAATGAGCAGTTCTTC
few | TRBJ1-2 | TRBV19 | 15 | TRBD1 | CASSIDWGQDVGYTF | TGTGCCAGTAGTATAGATTGGGGACAGGACGTCGGCTACACCTTC
NA | TRBJ1-6 | TRBV4-1 | 17 | TRBD1 | CASSPQDRSSYNSPLHF | TGCGCCAGCAGCCCCCAGGACAGGAGCTCCTATAATTCACCCCTCCACTTT
NA | TRBJ2-7 | TRBV18 | 13 | NA | CASSKDISYEQYF | TGTGCCAGCTCAAAGGACATCTCCTACGAGCAGTACTTC
NA | TRBJ2-3 | TRBV28 | 17 | TRBD1 | CASIMLKPGQGTYTQYF | TGTGCCAGCATAATGCTAAAGCCGGGACAGGGGACATATACGCAGTATTTT
NA | TRBJ2-7 | TRBV9 | 15 | NA | CASSALSGGAYEQYF | TGTGCCAGCAGCGCCCTTAGCGGAGGCGCCTACGAGCAGTACTTC
NA | TRBJ1-6 | TRBV30 | 14 | NA | CAWGKQGYNSPLHF | TGTGCCTGGGGTAAACAGGGATATAATTCACCCCTCCACTTT
NA | TRBJ1-1 | TRBV29-1 | 12 | TRBD1 | CSGGTAGGEAFF | TGCAGCGGTGGGACAGCAGGTGGTGAAGCTTTCTTT
NA | TRBJ2-6 | TRBV27 | 22 | NA | CASSLVGAFITTIPSGANVLTF | TGTGCCAGCAGCCTGGTGGGGGCGTTTATTACTACAATCCCCTCTGGGGCCAACGTCCTGACTTTC
NA | TRBJ2-7 | TRBV5-1 | 14 | NA | CASSPDSRSREQYF | TGCGCCAGCAGCCCCGACAGCCGAAGTCGCGAGCAGTACTTC
NA | TRBJ2-2 | TRBV7-2 | 16 | NA | CASSLSGTPNTGELFF | TGTGCCAGCAGCTTAAGTGGGACACCCAACACCGGGGAGCTGTTTTTT
once | TRBJ2-7 | TRBV28 | 12 | NA | CASRPAFGTGSF | NA
few | TRBJ1-2 | TRBV14 | 14 | TRBD1 | CASSLVGQGYGYTF | TGTGCCAGCAGCCTCGTGGGACAGGGGTATGGCTACACCTTC
once | TRBJ2-1 | TRBV28 | 13 | NA | CASSSPSGIKQFF | TGTGCCAGCAGTTCGCCTTCCGGGATCAAGCAGTTCTTC
NA | TRBJ2-7 | TRBV7-2 | 14 | TRBD2 | CASTPGLEHYEQYF | TGTGCCAGCACACCGGGACTAGAGCACTACGAGCAGTACTTC